The TCR beta chain under discussion was sequenced for a study of T cells in Graves' hyperthyroidism and ophthalmopathy. Overall study: Peripheral blood specimens were obtained at initial diagnosis, prior to any treatment. Overall study findings and caveats: Peripheral blood also featured most of the thyroid clonotypes expanded above 0.001.

Newly diagnosed patients aged 18 to 65 had hyperthyroidism of under 2 months' duration. Germline V CDR1 and CDR2: MNHEY, SVGAGI. The CDR3 sequence is 15 residues long. V lost 0 bases and J 2 bases, leaving 9 bases between the germline ends. TCR beta CDR3 region amplification was performed from RNA transcripts. The HTBI set primed first-round TCR CDR3 RT-PCR. TCRdb re-called the multiplex PCR reads through MiXCR, storing one row per CDR3 protein. The sample carries approximately 300,000 distinct CDR3 sequences, around a sixth recorded once. This clonotype came up a few times. Its specificity is not known.

This sequence was found in a man aged 25-45 years with Graves' hyperthyroidism. Sequencing was performed on blood. The genes are TRBV6-5 and TRBJ2-3; D may be TRBD1 (5 bases). The CDR3 loop is CASSYSYGATDTQYF. CDR3 DNA sequence: TGTGCCAGCAGTTACTCCTATGGGGCCACAGATACGCAGTATTTT.